The 7 T cell receptor beta chains below all came from one sample that was sequenced in a study of CD8 T cells in ankylosing spondylitis listed by TCRdb under 2017. Library construction relied on 5' RACE. Instrument on record: Illumina HiSeq 2500. The raw public data were reprocessed by TCRdb itself: fastp quality trimming at Q25, MiXCR clonotype calling, in-frame beta chains only. Rows matching on CDR3 protein sequence are summarized as one entry with the most common DNA and genes. Recorded for this sample are 200,000 or so distinct CDR3 sequences; 10% to 15% of them occurred a single time. Of the sample, about 11% is held by the ten largest clones. The sequencing input was blood, either unsorted or a sorted T cell fraction (not recorded which). These receptors were collected from a female donor with ankylosing spondylitis or in good health (not recorded which).

The table lists this clonotype with many counts. The chain carries TRBV19 and TRBJ1-5; D remains ambiguous. The germline CDR1 and CDR2 sequences are LNHDA and SQIVND (reference sequence). Trimming left V 7 bases short and J 4 bases short, with 8 bases between. CDR3 length: 12 amino acids. The CDR3 DNA reads as TGTGCCAGTAATATTAAGAATCAGCCCCAGCATTTT. Protein sequence: CASNIKNQPQHF.

This clonotype was seen at least ten times. V usage is TRBV10-2 and J usage is TRBJ2-7, with 7 positions matching TRBD1. V was pared by 2 bases and J by 4 bases, with 5 bases of the junction left unmatched. Germline CDR1 WSHSY, CDR2 SAAADI. The CDR3 covers 14 residues. The CDR3 is CASSETGAPYEQYF. The CDR3 DNA reads TGCGCCAGCAGTGAGACAGGGGCACCTTACGAGCAGTACTTC.

The genes are TRBV9 and TRBJ2-1, with D perhaps TRBD1 (8 bases). Germline V CDR1 and CDR2: SGDLS, YYNGEE. This CDR3 is 15 amino acids long. Trimming took off 5 bases at V and 5 bases at J, with 17 bases between the two ends. This CDR3 reads CASRETGGEDNEQFF. CDR3 DNA: TGTGCCAGCAGAGAAACAGGGGGGGAGGACAATGAGCAGTTCTTC.

This clonotype was observed at least ten times. The chain couples TRBV4-3 to TRBJ1-6, with D hard to call. Trimming removed 4 bases at V and 0 bases at J, with 7 bases between. This CDR3 comprises 15 residues. Germline values: CDR1 LGHNA, CDR2 YSLEER. CDR3 nucleotide sequence: TGCGCCAGCAGCCGTTGGAGCTCCTATAATTCACCCCTCCACTTT. Its protein is CASSRWSSYNSPLHF.

The J gene is TRBJ2-5, the V gene TRBV12-3 or TRBV12-4; TRBD2 is a possible D gene (6 bases). V was trimmed by 5 bases and J by 5 bases, leaving 12 bases between them. This CDR3 has 13 residues. The CDR3 DNA follows: TGTGCCAGCAGTGAGCGGGCCCGGGAGACCCAGTACTTC. It translates to CASSERARETQYF.

A few counts support this clonotype. The J gene is TRBJ1-1, the V gene TRBV15; no definite D call. The ends were cut back, 0 bases at V and 1 base at J, with 6 bases in the middle. The CDR3 has 14 amino acids. Germline CDR1 is LNHNV and CDR2 is YYDKDF (reference sequence). The CDR3 loop reads CATSRERGNTEAFF. CDR3 nucleotide sequence: TGTGCCACCAGCAGAGAGCGGGGGAACACTGAAGCTTTCTTT.

This clonotype was counted at least ten times. The V call is TRBV5-5, the J call TRBJ2-1, with D possibly being TRBD1 or TRBD2 (5 bases each). The CDR3 has 16 residues. CDR1 SGHKS and CDR2 YYEKEE come from the germline V gene (reference sequence). The V gene lost 1 base and the J gene lost 3 bases, with 14 bases spanning the gap. This CDR3 is CASSLSGASNYNEQFF. The DNA of the CDR3 is TGTGCCAGCAGCTTGTCCGGGGCGTCGAACTACAATGAGCAGTTCTTC. Using reference TRBV5-5 and TRBJ2-1 for the parts outside the CDR3, the full variable domain is DAGVTQSPTHLIKTRGQQVTLRCSPISGHKSVSWYQQVLGQGPQFIFQYYEKEERGRGNFPDRFSARQFPNYSSELNVNALLLGDSALYLCASSLSGASNYNEQFFGPGTRLTVL.